Below, 28 T cell receptor beta chains from the same sample are listed, as sequenced in a study of cytomegalovirus exposure and HLA in healthy donors (dated by TCRdb to between 2016 and 2019). The library was produced with the immunoSEQ multiplex PCR assay. For the multiplex PCR, a mixture combining 60 forward primers for TCR Vbeta segments and 13 reverse primers for TCR Jbeta segments was used. TCRdb obtained this table from immuneACCESS and retained in-frame rearrangements with V and J assigned. These tables miss some clones; where compared with another copy, unresolved V genes account for less than half of the shortfall, and the remainder is unexplained. The sample records around 200,000 clones, around 80% of which are singletons. 6.3% of the sample belongs to the ten largest clones. The sequencing sample was made of PBMCs. The receptors come from a man aged 35 to 55 in good health and CMV-seropositive.

In this sample, this clone turned up a few times. V and J are TRBV9 and TRBJ2-1; tentative D call: TRBD2 (6 bases). Per germline, CDR1 SGDLS and CDR2 YYNGEE. V dropped 1 base and J dropped 5 bases, with 13 bases sitting between them. The length of the CDR3 is 15 residues. In nucleotides, the CDR3 is TGTGCCAGCAGCGTAAAATGGCGGGGAAACAATGAGCAGTTCTTC. Translated: CASSVKWRGNNEQFF. The variable domain in full, with the rest retrieved from reference TRBV9 and TRBJ2-1, is DSGVTQTPKHLITATGQRVTLRCSPRSGDLSVYWYQQSLDQGLQFLIQYYNGEERAKGNILERFSAQQFPDLHSELNLSSLELGDSALYFCASSVKWRGNNEQFFGPGTRLTVL.

A note on this clone: The junction and the germline gene differ at one end; a read error may be behind it. The chain carries TRBV28 and TRBJ1-1, with TRBD1 as a possible D gene (5 bases). Per the germline V gene, CDR1 is MDHEN and CDR2 is SYDVKM. The CDR3 runs to 12 residues. The CDR3 nucleotides read TGTGCCAGCAGTTTCGGGCCCCGGGGGATCTACTTT. Amino acids: CASSFGPRGIYF.

This clone was seen just once. This rearrangement joins TRBV14 to TRBJ1-2, with D uncertain. The V gene lost 4 bases and the J gene lost 4 bases, with 10 bases spanning the gap. The germline CDR1 and CDR2 sequences are SGHDN and FVKESK. The CDR3 has 13 residues. The chain's CDR3 is CASSPSLGYGYTF. The CDR3 DNA is TGTGCCAGCAGCCCCAGTCTTGGCTATGGCTACACCTTC.

This chain joins TRBV30 and TRBJ1-2, with D unresolved. Trimming took off 5 bases at V and 8 bases at J, with 21 bases between the two ends. Per germline, CDR1 GTSNPN and CDR2 SVGIG (reference sequence). The CDR3 totals 14 residues. CDR3 loop: CAWGKGGNVGGYTF. CDR3 nucleotides: TGTGCCTGGGGGAAGGGAGGGAACGTCGGGGGCTACACCTTC.

V is TRBV28 and J is TRBJ2-2, with D unresolved. Trimming pared 9 bases from V and 2 bases from J, leaving 7 bases between. The length of the CDR3 is 12 residues. The germline CDR1 and CDR2 sequences are MDHEN and SYDVKM. CDR3 DNA sequence: TGTGCCAGTACAGAAAACACCGGGGAGCTGTTTTTT. This translates into CASTENTGELFF.

The J gene is TRBJ2-5, the V gene TRBV4-2, with D unclear. The V gene lost 2 bases and the J gene lost 2 bases, with 6 bases spanning the gap. Germline assignment: CDR1 LGHNA and CDR2 YNFKEQ. The CDR3 is 13 amino acids. CDR3 DNA: TGTGCCAGCAGCCAAACGAGGCAAGAGACCCAGTACTTC. Encoded protein: CASSQTRQETQYF.

This clone was seen a few times. The chain couples TRBV7-9 to TRBJ2-5; TRBD2 aligns across 9 bases. The CDR3 totals 17 residues. Trimming at V came to 7 bases and at J to 2 bases, leaving 14 bases not matched to a gene. Germline V lookup: CDR1 SEHNR, CDR2 FQNEAQ (reference sequence). CDR3 in amino acids: CASTLGTSPTKQETQYF. The CDR3 region has the DNA TGTGCCAGCACATTGGGGACTAGCCCAACAAAACAAGAGACCCAGTACTTC.

J is TRBJ2-7 and V is TRBV7-2; D is possibly TRBD1 (5 bases). The CDR3 is 14 amino acids. In germline, CDR1 is SGHTA, CDR2 FQGNSA. The V end lost 1 base, the J end lost 6 bases, and 13 bases lay between the germline ends. The CDR3, as DNA: TGTGCCAGCAGCTTAGAGTCCCCAGGGATCGAGCAGTACTTC. Amino acid sequence: CASSLESPGIEQYF.

The V call is TRBV18, the J call TRBJ1-1; D may be TRBD1 (6 bases). This CDR3 region has 12 residues. Germline assignment: CDR1 KGHSH and CDR2 LQKENI. The V end was cut by 6 bases, the J end by 7 bases, with 12 bases between. In DNA form, the CDR3 reads TGTGCCAGCTCTCGACAGGATTTTGAAGCTTTCTTT. Residues: CASSRQDFEAFF.

This rearrangement joins TRBV30 to TRBJ2-7; maybe TRBD2 (5 bases). CDR3 size: 13 residues. From germline, CDR1 is GTSNPN and CDR2 SVGIG (reference sequence). V lost 4 bases, J lost 5 bases, and 15 bases lay in between. The CDR3 is CAWNLRVPNEQYF. For the CDR3, the DNA is TGTGCCTGGAACTTGCGGGTACCTAACGAGCAGTACTTC.

The V gene is TRBV5-1, the J gene TRBJ2-5; weak D call: TRBD1 (6 bases). The J call may be wrong; the DNA end is better matched by TRBJ2-7. CDR3 length: 16 amino acids. Germline V gene sequence: CDR1 SGHRS, CDR2 YFSETQ. DNA for the CDR3: TGCGCCAGCAGCTTGGGGACCTCGACAGGCTCCTACGAGCAGTACTTC. It encodes CASSLGTSTGSYEQYF.

The V and J genes are TRBV29-1 and TRBJ2-5; a weak D match, TRBD1 (5 bases). Germline assignment: CDR1 SQVTM and CDR2 ANQGSEA. The CDR3 spans 11 residues. Trimming took off 4 bases at V and 5 bases at J, with 8 bases between the two ends. DNA for the CDR3: TGCAGCGTTGGTAAGGGGGAGACCCAGTACTTC. Amino acids: CSVGKGETQYF.

In its sample, this clone was seen once. The chain combines TRBV7-2 with TRBJ1-3; D unresolved. Between the trimmed V and J ends, which lost 2 bases and 2 bases, there was a span of 10 bases. Germline CDR1 is SGHTA and CDR2 is FQGNSA. The CDR3 extends over 15 amino acids. The CDR3 loop is CASSLIWGAGNTIYF. Here the CDR3 DNA reads TGTGCCAGCAGCTTAATCTGGGGAGCTGGAAACACCATATATTTT.

The chain employs TRBV5-6 and TRBJ2-7; D possibly corresponds to TRBD2 (7 bases). V lost 1 base and J 4 bases, leaving 18 bases between the germline ends. The CDR3 extends over 16 amino acids. Germline CDR1 is SGHDT and CDR2 is YYEEEE. CDR3 DNA sequence: TGTGCCAGCAGCTTGTGGGGGGGCGCATCTGGTTACGAGCAGTACTTC. Encoded protein: CASSLWGGASGYEQYF.

The J gene is TRBJ1-5, the V gene TRBV28; no definite D call. The V gene's germline CDR1 is MDHEN and CDR2 SYDVKM. V was trimmed by 4 bases and J by 4 bases, leaving 5 bases between them. The length of the CDR3 is 12 residues. In DNA form, the CDR3 reads TGTGCCAGCAGTTCCCTAAATCAGCCCCAGCATTTT. Protein product: CASSSLNQPQHF.

V usage is TRBV6-6 and J usage is TRBJ2-5; 9 nucleotides agree with TRBD2. Germline values: CDR1 MNHNY, CDR2 SVGAGI (reference sequence). The V segment lost 5 bases and the J segment 5 bases; nucleotides outside the gene matches: 12. The CDR3 spans 16 residues. The CDR3 loop is CASSPRGAGGRETQYF. The CDR3 DNA follows: TGTGCCAGCAGTCCCAGGGGGGCGGGGGGGCGGGAGACCCAGTACTTC.

V and J are TRBV7-6 and TRBJ2-1, with 9 bases lining up with TRBD2. This CDR3 contains 20 residues. From germline, CDR1 is SGHVS and CDR2 FNYEAQ. V lost 0 bases to trimming and J lost 1 base; unmatched junction nucleotides: 13. DNA for the CDR3: TGTGCCAGCAGCTTAGCGTTAAAGCGGGGGGCTCTACCATCCTACAATGAGCAGTTCTTC. It yields the protein CASSLALKRGALPSYNEQFF.

The rearrangement uses TRBV15 and TRBJ2-1; TRBD1 aligns across 8 bases. Germline values: CDR1 LNHNV, CDR2 YYDKDF (reference sequence). With 1 base clipped from V and 4 bases from J, the junction kept 6 bases outside the gene matches. The CDR3 runs 16 residues. This CDR3 is CATSRGGQGAYNEQFF. The CDR3 nucleotides are TGTGCCACCAGCAGAGGGGGTCAGGGGGCGTACAATGAGCAGTTCTTC.

In this sample, this clone turned up once. The V and J genes are TRBV2 and TRBJ2-1; 8 bases are a match to TRBD2. The CDR3 runs to 16 residues. The germline V gene encodes CDR1 SNHLY and CDR2 FYNNEI. With V trimmed by 4 bases and J by 0 bases, 5 bases remained unmatched. This CDR3 reads CASSVKAGGSYNEQFF. The CDR3, as DNA: TGTGCCAGCAGTGTAAAGGCGGGGGGCTCCTACAATGAGCAGTTCTTC.

As regards this clone: One junction end disagrees with the germline gene, perhaps due to a read error. Other DNA sequences in the same sample also yield this CDR3. The J gene is TRBJ1-2, the V gene TRBV30; unclear D gene. The CDR3 contains 13 residues. Per the germline V gene, CDR1 is GTSNPN and CDR2 is SVGIG (reference sequence). For the CDR3, the DNA is TGTGCCTGGAGTGTTTCGGGATCCCATGGCTACACTTTC. It encodes CAWSVSGSHGYTF.

The rearrangement joins TRBV5-1 to TRBJ2-1; D call uncertain. The CDR3 covers 13 residues. Looked up from germline, CDR1 is SGHRS and CDR2 is YFSETQ. The V end lost 0 bases, the J end lost 8 bases, and 9 bases lay between the germline ends. The CDR3 DNA sequence: TGCGCCAGCAGCTTGGGTCTCCGGTATGAGCAGTTCTTC. Its protein product is CASSLGLRYEQFF.

This clone has a handful of counts. The rearrangement links TRBV6-5 to TRBJ1-1; the D is unclear. Per the germline V gene, CDR1 is MNHEY and CDR2 is SVGAGI. The CDR3 has 11 residues. The V end was cut by 7 bases, the J end by 4 bases, with 7 bases between. CDR3 in DNA: TGTGCCAGCACCACTGGCACTGAAGCTTTCTTT. Amino acid sequence: CASTTGTEAFF.

The chain recombines TRBV5-1 with TRBJ1-1; perhaps TRBD1 as D (5 bases). The germline V and J ends were trimmed by 4 bases and 2 bases, with 15 bases remaining between them. The CDR3 has 15 residues. Germline CDR1 reads SGHRS; CDR2 reads YFSETQ. The CDR3 bases are TGCGCCAGCAGCCCCCAGACAGCGTTCAACACTGAAGCTTTCTTT. This translates into CASSPQTAFNTEAFF.

This rearrangement joins TRBV29-1 to TRBJ2-2; 8 positions agree with TRBD1. CDR3 length: 13 residues. Germline V gene lookup returns CDR1 SQVTM and CDR2 ANQGSEA. Germline trimming cut 6 bases from V and 5 bases from J; bases unmatched to any gene: 5. CDR3 loop: CSVNRQGTGELFF. The CDR3 DNA is TGCAGCGTCAACCGACAGGGGACCGGGGAGCTGTTTTTT.

J is TRBJ1-1 and V is TRBV30; D remains ambiguous. Germline CDR1 and CDR2: GTSNPN and SVGIG (reference sequence). This CDR3 comprises 12 residues. Deletions cut 2 bases from V and 0 bases from J, with 4 bases between. The CDR3 coding sequence is TGTGCCTGGAGTCGTATGAACACTGAAGCTTTCTTT. Protein: CAWSRMNTEAFF. Using reference TRBV30 and TRBJ1-1 for the parts outside the CDR3, the full variable domain is SQTIHQWPATLVQPVGSPLSLECTVEGTSNPNLYWYRQAAGRGLQLLFYSVGIGQISSEVPQNLSASRPQDRQFILSSKKLLLSDSGFYLCAWSRMNTEAFFGQGTRLTVV.

Regarding this clone: This CDR3 is missing its conserved last phenylalanine or tryptophan, likely due to a read error. V gene TRBV19 combines with J gene TRBJ1-2; D gene ambiguous. Germline values: CDR1 LNHDA, CDR2 SQIVND (reference sequence). This CDR3 region has 16 residues. V was pared by 5 bases and J by 8 bases, with 24 bases between. The CDR3 region is CASSPLLPDSRGGYTS. CDR3 nucleotide sequence: TGTGCCAGTAGTCCTCTCCTCCCCGACTCCCGAGGCGGCTACACCTCC.

The chain recombines TRBV20-1 with TRBJ1-1; D possibly corresponds to TRBD1 (5 bases). Trimming cost V 5 bases and J 7 bases, with 11 bases left between them. The CDR3 sequence is 11 residues long. Germline values: CDR1 DFQATT, CDR2 SNEGSKA (reference sequence). The CDR3 here is CSASGWIEAFF. CDR3 DNA: TGCAGTGCTTCAGGGTGGATTGAAGCTTTCTTT.

The chain couples TRBV27 to TRBJ1-3, with a weak D call TRBD1 (5 bases). Trimming took 4 bases from V and 4 from J, leaving 8 bases between them. The CDR3 totals 13 residues. CDR1 is MNHEY and CDR2 is SMNVEV in the germline V gene (reference sequence). The CDR3 spells CASSSPGGNTIYF. The CDR3 DNA reads as TGTGCCAGCAGTTCCCCAGGGGGAAACACCATATATTTT.